This TCR beta chain was obtained from a study of cytotoxic CD8 clonotypes in ibrutinib-treated CLL. Roughly 1.9 micrograms of genomic DNA (from cryopreserved PBMCs) were used for TCR beta libraries. Study-wide results and caveats: In comparison with age-matched healthy donors, baseline clonality was higher and tracked circulating CD8+ T-cell counts.

Points on this clone: Its specificity is unknown.

This CDR3 is 15 amino acids long. Germline V gene data show CDR1 as SGHVS and CDR2 as FNYEAQ. Trimming took 3 bases from V and 4 from J; bases not matched to a gene: 4. Clones were sequenced by immunoSEQ multiplex PCR, and TCRdb holds only the in-frame ones, with some missing. The table records 330,000 or so clones, roughly two thirds of them present only once. V is TRBV7-6 and J is TRBJ2-7; 12 nucleotides align to TRBD2. The receptor was derived from a human donor with chronic lymphocytic leukemia. Sequencing used PBMCs, obtained after 36 months of ibrutinib treatment. CDR3 residues: CASSFSLAGGYEQYF. The CDR3 DNA reads TGTGCCAGCAGCTTCTCGCTAGCGGGAGGGTACGAGCAGTACTTC. Full variable domain (rest looked up from reference TRBV7-6 and TRBJ2-7): GAGVSQSPRYKVTKRGQDVALRCDPISGHVSLYWYRQALGQGPEFLTYFNYEAQQDKSGLPNDRFSAERPEGSISTLTIQRTEQRDSAMYRCASSFSLAGGYEQYFGPGTRLTVT.